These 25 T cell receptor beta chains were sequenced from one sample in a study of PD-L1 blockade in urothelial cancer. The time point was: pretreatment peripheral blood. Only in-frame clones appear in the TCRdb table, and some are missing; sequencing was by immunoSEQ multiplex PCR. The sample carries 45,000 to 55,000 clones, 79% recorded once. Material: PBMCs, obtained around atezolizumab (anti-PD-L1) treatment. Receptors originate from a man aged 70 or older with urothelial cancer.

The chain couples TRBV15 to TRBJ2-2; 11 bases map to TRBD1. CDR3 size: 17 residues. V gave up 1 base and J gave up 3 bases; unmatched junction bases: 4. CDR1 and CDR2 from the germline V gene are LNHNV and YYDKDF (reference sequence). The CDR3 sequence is CATSRGPGQGDTGELFF. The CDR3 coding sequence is TGTGCCACCAGCAGAGGTCCGGGACAGGGGGACACCGGGGAGCTGTTTTTT.

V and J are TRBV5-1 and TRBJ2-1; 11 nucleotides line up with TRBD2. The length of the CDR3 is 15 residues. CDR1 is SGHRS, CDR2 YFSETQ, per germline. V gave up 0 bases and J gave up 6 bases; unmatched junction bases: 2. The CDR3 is CASSLGTSGSNEQFF. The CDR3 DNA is TGCGCCAGCAGCTTGGGAACTAGCGGGAGCAATGAGCAGTTCTTC.

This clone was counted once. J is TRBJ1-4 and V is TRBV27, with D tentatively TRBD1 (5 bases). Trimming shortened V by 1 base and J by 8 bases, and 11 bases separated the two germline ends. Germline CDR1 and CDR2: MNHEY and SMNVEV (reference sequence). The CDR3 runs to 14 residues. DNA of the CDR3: TGTGCCAGCAGTTTATGGGGGGATGGGGAAAAACTGTTTTTT. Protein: CASSLWGDGEKLFF. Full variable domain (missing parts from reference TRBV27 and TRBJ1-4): EAQVTQNPRYLITVTGKKLTVTCSQNMNHEYMSWYRQDPGLGLRQIYYSMNVEVTDKGDVPEGYKVSRKEKRNFPLILESPSPNQTSLYFCASSLWGDGEKLFFGSGTQLSVL.

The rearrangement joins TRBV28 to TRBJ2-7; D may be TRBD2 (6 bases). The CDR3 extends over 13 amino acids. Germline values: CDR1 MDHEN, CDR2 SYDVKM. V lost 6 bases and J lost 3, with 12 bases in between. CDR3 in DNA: TGTGCCAGCAGGCCTGCGGGGCGCTACGAGCAGTACTTC. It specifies CASRPAGRYEQYF.

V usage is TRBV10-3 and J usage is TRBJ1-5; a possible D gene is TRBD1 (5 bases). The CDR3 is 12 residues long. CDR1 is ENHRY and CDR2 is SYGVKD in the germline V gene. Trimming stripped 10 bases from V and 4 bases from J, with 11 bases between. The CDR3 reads CATAGINQPQHF. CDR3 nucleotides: TGTGCCACCGCAGGGATAAATCAGCCCCAGCATTTT.

CDR3 nucleotides: TGTGCCAGCAGCGTAGAGGGGGTAACTAACTATGGCTACACCTTC. Translating it yields CASSVEGVTNYGYTF. The chain has TRBV9 and TRBJ1-2, with TRBD1 as a possible D gene (6 bases). V was shortened by 0 bases and J by 0 bases, with 9 bases between the two germline ends. Germline V gives CDR1 SGDLS, CDR2 YYNGEE. The CDR3 is 15 amino acids.

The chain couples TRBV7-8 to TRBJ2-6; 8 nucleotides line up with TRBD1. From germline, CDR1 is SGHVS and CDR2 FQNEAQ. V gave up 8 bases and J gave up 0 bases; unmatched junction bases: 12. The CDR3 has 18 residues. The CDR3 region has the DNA TGTGCCAGCTCCACGGACAGGGAGATTAGCTCTGGGGCCAACGTCCTGACTTTC. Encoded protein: CASSTDREISSGANVLTF. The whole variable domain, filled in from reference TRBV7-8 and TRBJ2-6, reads GAGVSQSPRYKVAKRGQDVALRCDPISGHVSLFWYQQALGQGPEFLTYFQNEAQLDKSGLPSDRFFAERPEGSVSTLKIQRTQQEDSAVYLCASSTDREISSGANVLTFGAGSRLTVL.

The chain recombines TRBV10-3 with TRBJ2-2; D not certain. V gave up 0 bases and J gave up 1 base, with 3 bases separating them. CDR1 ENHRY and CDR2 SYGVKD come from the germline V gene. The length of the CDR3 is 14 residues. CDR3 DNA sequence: TGTGCCATCAGTGAGTCGCGGAACACCGGGGAGCTGTTTTTT. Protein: CAISESRNTGELFF.

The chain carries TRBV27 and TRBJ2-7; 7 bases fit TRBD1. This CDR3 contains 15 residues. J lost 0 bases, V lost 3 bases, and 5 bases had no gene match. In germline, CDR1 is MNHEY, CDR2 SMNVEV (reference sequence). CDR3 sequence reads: CASSLLGQRSYEQYF. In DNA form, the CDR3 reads TGTGCCAGCAGTTTGCTGGGACAGCGCTCCTACGAGCAGTACTTC.

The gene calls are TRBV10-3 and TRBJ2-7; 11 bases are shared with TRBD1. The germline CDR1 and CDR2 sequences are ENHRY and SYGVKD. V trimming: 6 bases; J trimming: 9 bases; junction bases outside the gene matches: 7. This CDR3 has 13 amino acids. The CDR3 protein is CAIRGQGDSRQYF. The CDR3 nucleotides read TGTGCCATCAGGGGACAGGGGGACTCCCGGCAGTACTTC.

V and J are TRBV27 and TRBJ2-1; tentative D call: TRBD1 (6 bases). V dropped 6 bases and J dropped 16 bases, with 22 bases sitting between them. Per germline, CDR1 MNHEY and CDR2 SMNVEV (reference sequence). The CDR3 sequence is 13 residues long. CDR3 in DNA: TGTGCCAGCAGCTCCTACAATTCCGGGACAAAATTCTTC. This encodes CASSSYNSGTKFF.

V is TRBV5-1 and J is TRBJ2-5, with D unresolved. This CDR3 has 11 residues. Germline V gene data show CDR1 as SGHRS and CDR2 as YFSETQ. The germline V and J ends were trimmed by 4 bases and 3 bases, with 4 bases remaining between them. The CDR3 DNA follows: TGCGCCAGCAGCAGAGAAGAGACCCAGTACTTC. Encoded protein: CASSREETQYF.

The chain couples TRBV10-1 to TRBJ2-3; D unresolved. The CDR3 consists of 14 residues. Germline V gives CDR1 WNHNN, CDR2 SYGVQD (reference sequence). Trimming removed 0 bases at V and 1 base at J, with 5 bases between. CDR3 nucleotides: TGCGCCAGCAGTGAGTCTGAGGGCACAGATACGCAGTATTTT. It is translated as CASSESEGTDTQYF.

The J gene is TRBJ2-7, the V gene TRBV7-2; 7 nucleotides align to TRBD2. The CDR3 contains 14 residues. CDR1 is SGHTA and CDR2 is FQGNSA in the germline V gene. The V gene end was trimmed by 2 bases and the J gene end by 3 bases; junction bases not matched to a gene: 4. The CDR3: CASSLTGGFYEQYF. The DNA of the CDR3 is TGTGCCAGCAGCTTAACGGGAGGATTCTACGAGCAGTACTTC.

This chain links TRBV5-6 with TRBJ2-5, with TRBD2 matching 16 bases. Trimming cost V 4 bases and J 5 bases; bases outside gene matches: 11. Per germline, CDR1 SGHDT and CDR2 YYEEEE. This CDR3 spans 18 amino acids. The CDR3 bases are TGTGCCAGCAGCACCGGGACTAGCGGGAGGGAGGTCCGGGAGACCCAGTACTTC. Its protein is CASSTGTSGREVRETQYF. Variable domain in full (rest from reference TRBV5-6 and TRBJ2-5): DAGVTQSPTHLIKTRGQQVTLRCSPKSGHDTVSWYQQALGQGPQFIFQYYEEEERQRGNFPDRFSGHQFPNYSSELNVNALLLGDSALYLCASSTGTSGREVRETQYFGPGTRLLVL.

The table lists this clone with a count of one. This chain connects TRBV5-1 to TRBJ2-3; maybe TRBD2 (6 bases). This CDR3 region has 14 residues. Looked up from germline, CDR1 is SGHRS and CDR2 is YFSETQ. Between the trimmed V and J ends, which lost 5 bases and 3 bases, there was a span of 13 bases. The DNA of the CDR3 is TGCGCCAGCAGAGCGGGCCCCTTAACAGATACGCAGTATTTT. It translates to CASRAGPLTDTQYF. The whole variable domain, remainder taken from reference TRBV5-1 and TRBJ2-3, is KAGVTQTPRYLIKTRGQQVTLSCSPISGHRSVSWYQQTPGQGLQFLFEYFSETQRNKGNFPGRFSGRQFSNSRSEMNVSTLELGDSALYLCASRAGPLTDTQYFGPGTRLTVL.

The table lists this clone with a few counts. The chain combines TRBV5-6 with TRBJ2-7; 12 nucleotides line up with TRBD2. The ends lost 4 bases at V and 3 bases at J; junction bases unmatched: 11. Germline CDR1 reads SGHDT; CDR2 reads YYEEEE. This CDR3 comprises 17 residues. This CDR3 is CASSDGTSGPIGYEQYF. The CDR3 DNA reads TGTGCCAGCAGCGACGGGACTAGCGGGCCCATAGGCTACGAGCAGTACTTC.

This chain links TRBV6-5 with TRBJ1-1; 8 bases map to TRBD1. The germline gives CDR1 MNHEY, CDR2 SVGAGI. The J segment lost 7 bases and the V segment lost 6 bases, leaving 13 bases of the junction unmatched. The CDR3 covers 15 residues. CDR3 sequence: CASRKGQGGRFEAFF. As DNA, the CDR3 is TGTGCCAGCAGGAAAGGACAGGGAGGACGTTTTGAAGCTTTCTTT.

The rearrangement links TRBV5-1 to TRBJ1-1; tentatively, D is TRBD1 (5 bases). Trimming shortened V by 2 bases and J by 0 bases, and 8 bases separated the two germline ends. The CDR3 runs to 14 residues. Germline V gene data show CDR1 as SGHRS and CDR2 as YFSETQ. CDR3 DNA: TGCGCCAGCAGCTTTGACAGCCTGAACACTGAAGCTTTCTTT. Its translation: CASSFDSLNTEAFF.

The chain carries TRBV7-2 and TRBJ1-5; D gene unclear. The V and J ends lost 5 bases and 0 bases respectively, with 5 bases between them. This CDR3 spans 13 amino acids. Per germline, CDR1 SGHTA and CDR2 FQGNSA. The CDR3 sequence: CASSRDSNQPQHF. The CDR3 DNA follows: TGTGCCAGCAGCAGAGATAGCAATCAGCCCCAGCATTTT.

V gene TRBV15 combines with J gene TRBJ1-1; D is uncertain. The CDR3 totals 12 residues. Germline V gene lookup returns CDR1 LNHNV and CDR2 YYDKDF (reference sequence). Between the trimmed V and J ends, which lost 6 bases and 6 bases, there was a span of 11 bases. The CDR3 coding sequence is TGTGCCACCAGTTCTCGAGGCCCTGAAGCTTTCTTT. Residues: CATSSRGPEAFF.

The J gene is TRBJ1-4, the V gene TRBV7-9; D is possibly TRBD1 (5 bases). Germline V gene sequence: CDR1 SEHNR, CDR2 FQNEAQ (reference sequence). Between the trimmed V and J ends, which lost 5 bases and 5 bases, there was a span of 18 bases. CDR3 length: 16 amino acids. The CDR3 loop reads CASSLDDAGRNEKLFF. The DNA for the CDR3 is TGTGCCAGCAGCCTCGATGATGCGGGGCGGAATGAAAAACTGTTTTTT. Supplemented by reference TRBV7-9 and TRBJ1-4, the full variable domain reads DTGVSQNPRHKITKRGQNVTFRCDPISEHNRLYWYRQTLGQGPEFLTYFQNEAQLEKSRLLSDRFSAERPKGSFSTLEIQRTEQGDSAMYLCASSLDDAGRNEKLFFGSGTQLSVL.

CDR3 amino acids: CASNPGLANTGELFF. CDR3 coding DNA: TGTGCCAGCAATCCGGGACTAGCGAACACCGGGGAGCTGTTTTTT. V gene TRBV2 combines with J gene TRBJ2-2, with 8 bases lining up with TRBD2. Unmatched junction bases numbered 4, after V lost 7 bases and J lost 0 bases. The CDR3 is 15 residues long. Germline CDR1 and CDR2: SNHLY and FYNNEI.

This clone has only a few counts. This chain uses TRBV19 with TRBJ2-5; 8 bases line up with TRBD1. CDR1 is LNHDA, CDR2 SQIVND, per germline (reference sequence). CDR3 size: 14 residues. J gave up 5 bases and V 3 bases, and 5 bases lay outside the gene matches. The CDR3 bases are TGTGCCAGTAGTATCAGGGGGCGAGGGGAGACCCAGTACTTC. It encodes CASSIRGRGETQYF.

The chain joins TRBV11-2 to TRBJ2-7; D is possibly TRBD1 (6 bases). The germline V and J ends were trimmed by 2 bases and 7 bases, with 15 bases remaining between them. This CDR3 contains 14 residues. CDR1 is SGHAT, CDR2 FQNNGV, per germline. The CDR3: CASSLMGASGEQYF. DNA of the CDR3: TGTGCCAGCAGCTTAATGGGGGCATCGGGAGAGCAGTACTTC.